This T cell receptor beta chain was sequenced for a study of vaccination effects on CD4 cells after COVID-19. Overall study: Either the mRNA-1273 or the BNT162b2 vaccine was given to participants as two doses. Whole-study results and caveats: Clonal contraction was marked in infection- and vaccine-induced clones late after vaccination. Common cold coronavirus cross-reactivity was shown by only 1 of 255 vaccine-induced clones in healthy vaccinees.

Before sequencing took place, the ViraFEST assay used viral peptide pools to expand antigen-specific CD4+ T cells. The authors isolated CD4+ T cells after 9 to 10 days of culture. Vaccine recipients lacked prior SARS-CoV-2 infection and had negative nucleocapsid antibodies. Method: immunoSEQ multiplex PCR; TCRdb's copy keeps in-frame clones and lacks some. The repertoire holds about 41,000 clones, roughly 76% seen once, with approximately 27% in the top ten. About this clone itself: Antigen: not known.

Germline V lookup: CDR1 SGHVS, CDR2 FNYEAQ. V gave up 1 base and J gave up 5 bases; unmatched junction bases: 8. The CDR3 consists of 16 residues. The sample consisted of CD4+ T cells from PBMCs cultured with HCoV-OC43 spike peptides, taken before COVID-19 vaccination. Described subset: HCoV-OC43 spike overlapping peptide pool stimulation. The rearrangement joins TRBV7-6 to TRBJ2-5, with 9 positions matching TRBD2. This sequence was found in a human donor who received a COVID-19 vaccine. The CDR3, as DNA: TGTGCCAGCAGCTTAGTGGTTAGCGGGAGTAGGGAGACCCAGTACTTC. It yields the protein CASSLVVSGSRETQYF.